The clone carrying this T cell receptor (beta chain) appeared many times. TCR beta CDR3 regions were amplified from RNA transcripts. HTBI primers were the set used in a first-round RT-PCR of the TCR CDR3. TCRdb passed the multiplex PCR reads through MiXCR, listing each CDR3 protein once. The profile shows 500,000 to 550,000 distinct CDR3 sequences, 15% to 20% of them singletons. Ophthalmopathy patients all had a Clinical Activity Score of at least 3, a NOSPECS grade of at least 4 and disease under 3 months old. The study based diagnoses on clinical symptoms, serum thyroxine and TRAb, thyroid ultrasound and orbital computed tomography. This sample was taken from a study of T cells in Graves' hyperthyroidism and ophthalmopathy. Trimming took 7 bases from V and 4 from J; bases not matched to a gene: 11. This CDR3 region has 17 residues. CDR1 and CDR2 (germline): SGHTA, FQGNSA.

This chain uses TRBV7-2 with TRBJ2-1, with 12 bases that match TRBD2. Sequenced sample: blood. The sequence was collected from a man aged 35-49 years with Graves' ophthalmopathy. The CDR3: CASNQGSGLAGYNEQFF. The CDR3 bases are TGTGCCAGCAACCAAGGGTCCGGACTAGCGGGGTACAATGAGCAGTTCTTC.